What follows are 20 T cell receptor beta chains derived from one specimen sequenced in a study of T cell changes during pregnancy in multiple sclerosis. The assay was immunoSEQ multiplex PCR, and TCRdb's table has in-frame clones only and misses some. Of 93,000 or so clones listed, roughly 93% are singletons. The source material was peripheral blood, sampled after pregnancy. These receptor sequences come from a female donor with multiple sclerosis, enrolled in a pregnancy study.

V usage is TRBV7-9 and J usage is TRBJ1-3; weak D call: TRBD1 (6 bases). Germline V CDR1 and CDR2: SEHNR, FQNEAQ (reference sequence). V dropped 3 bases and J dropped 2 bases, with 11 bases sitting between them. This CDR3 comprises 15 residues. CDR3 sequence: CASSLAGAPGNTIYF. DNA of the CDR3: TGTGCCAGCAGCTTGGCGGGGGCGCCTGGAAACACCATATATTTT.

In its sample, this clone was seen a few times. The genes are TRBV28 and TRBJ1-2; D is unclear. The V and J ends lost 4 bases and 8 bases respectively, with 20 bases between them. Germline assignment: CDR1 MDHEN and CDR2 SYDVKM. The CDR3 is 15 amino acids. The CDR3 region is CASSSVGESGSGYTF. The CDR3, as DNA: TGTGCCAGCAGTTCCGTCGGGGAAAGCGGTAGCGGCTACACCTTC.

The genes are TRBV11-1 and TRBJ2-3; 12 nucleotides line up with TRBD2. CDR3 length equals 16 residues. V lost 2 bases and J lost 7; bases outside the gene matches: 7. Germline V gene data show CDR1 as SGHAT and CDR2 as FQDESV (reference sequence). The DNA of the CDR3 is TGTGCCAGCAGCTTACTTCTAGCGGGGGGGCGGAATACGCAGTATTTT. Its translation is CASSLLLAGGRNTQYF. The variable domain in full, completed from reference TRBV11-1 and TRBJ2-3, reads EAEVAQSPRYKITEKSQAVAFWCDPISGHATLYWYRQILGQGPELLVQFQDESVVDDSQLPKDRFSAERLKGVDSTLKIQPAELGDSAMYLCASSLLLAGGRNTQYFGPGTRLTVL.

This chain's CDR3 is CASSLVQAGYSYEQYF. DNA for the CDR3: TGTGCCAGCAGCTTAGTTCAGGCGGGATACTCCTACGAGCAGTACTTC. J is TRBJ2-7 and V is TRBV7-9; D is perhaps TRBD2 (6 bases). CDR3 size: 16 residues. The germline V gene encodes CDR1 SEHNR and CDR2 FQNEAQ (reference sequence). The V gene lost 1 base and the J gene lost 0 bases, with 13 bases spanning the gap.

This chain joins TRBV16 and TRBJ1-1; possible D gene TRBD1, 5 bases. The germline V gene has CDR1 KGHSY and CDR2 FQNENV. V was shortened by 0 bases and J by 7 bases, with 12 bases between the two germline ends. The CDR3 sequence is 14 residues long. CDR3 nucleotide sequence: TGTGCCAGCAGCCAATCGCCAGGGAGGGTTGAAGCTTTCTTT. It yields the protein CASSQSPGRVEAFF.

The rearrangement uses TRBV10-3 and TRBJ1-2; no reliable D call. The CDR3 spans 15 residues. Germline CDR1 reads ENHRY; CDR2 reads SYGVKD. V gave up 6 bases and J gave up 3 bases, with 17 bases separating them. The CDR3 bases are TGTGCCATCAGCGACGTGGACGGGAGGGACTATGGCTACACCTTC. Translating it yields CAISDVDGRDYGYTF.

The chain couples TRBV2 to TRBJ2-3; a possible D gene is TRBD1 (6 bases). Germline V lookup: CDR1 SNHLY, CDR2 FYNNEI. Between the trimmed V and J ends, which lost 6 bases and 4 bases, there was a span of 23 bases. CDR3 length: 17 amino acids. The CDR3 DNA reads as TGTGCCAGCAGCGTCCCCGTCTACAGGGTCAGGGCAGATACGCAGTATTTT. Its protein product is CASSVPVYRVRADTQYF.

CDR3 sequence (DNA): TGCGCCAGCAGGAGCGACACTGAAGCTTTCTTT. Protein: CASRSDTEAFF. The chain is built from TRBV5-1 and TRBJ1-1; no reliable D call. The CDR3 is 11 residues long. Trimming stripped 5 bases from V and 3 bases from J, with 5 bases between. In germline, CDR1 is SGHRS, CDR2 YFSETQ.

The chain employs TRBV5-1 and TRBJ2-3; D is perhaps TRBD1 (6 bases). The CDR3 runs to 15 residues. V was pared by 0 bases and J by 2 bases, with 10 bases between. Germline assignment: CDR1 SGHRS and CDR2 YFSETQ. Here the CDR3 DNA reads TGCGCCAGCAGCTTGGGGCAGGGGACCACAGATACGCAGTATTTT. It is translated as CASSLGQGTTDTQYF.

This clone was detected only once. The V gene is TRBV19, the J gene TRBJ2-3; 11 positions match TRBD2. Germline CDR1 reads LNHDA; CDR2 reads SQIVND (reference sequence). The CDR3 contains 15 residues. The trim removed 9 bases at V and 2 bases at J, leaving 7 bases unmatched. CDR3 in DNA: TGTGCCAGCGCAAGGACTAGCGGGTACACAGATACGCAGTATTTT. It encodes CASARTSGYTDTQYF.

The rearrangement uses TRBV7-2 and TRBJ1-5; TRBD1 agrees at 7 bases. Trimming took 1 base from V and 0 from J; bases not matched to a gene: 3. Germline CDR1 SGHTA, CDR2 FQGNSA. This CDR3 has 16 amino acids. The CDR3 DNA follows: TGTGCCAGCAGCTTAGGGGGACAGTATAGCAATCAGCCCCAGCATTTT. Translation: CASSLGGQYSNQPQHF.

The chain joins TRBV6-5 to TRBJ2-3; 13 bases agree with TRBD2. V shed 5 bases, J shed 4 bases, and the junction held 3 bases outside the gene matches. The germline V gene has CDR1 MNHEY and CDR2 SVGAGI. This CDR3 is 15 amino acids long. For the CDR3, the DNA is TGTGCCAGCAGTATCGGACTAGCGGGAGCAGATACGCAGTATTTT. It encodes CASSIGLAGADTQYF.

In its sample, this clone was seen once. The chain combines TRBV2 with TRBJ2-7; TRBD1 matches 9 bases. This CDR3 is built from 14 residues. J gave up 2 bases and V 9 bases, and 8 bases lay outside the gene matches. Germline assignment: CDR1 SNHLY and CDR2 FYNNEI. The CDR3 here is CASYRGTGPYEQYF. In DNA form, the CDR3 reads TGTGCCAGTTATCGAGGGACAGGGCCCTACGAGCAGTACTTC. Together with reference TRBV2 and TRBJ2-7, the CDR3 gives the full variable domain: EPEVTQTPSHQVTQMGQEVILRCVPISNHLYFYWYRQILGQKVEFLVSFYNNEISEKSEIFDDQFSVERPDGSNFTLKIRSTKLEDSAMYFCASYRGTGPYEQYFGPGTRLTVT.

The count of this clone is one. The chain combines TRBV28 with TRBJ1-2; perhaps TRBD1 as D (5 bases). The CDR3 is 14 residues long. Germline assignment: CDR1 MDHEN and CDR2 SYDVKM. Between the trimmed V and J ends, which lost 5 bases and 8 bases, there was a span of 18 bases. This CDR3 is CASSLPANSGGYTF. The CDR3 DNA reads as TGTGCCAGCAGTCTTCCGGCCAACTCAGGGGGCTACACCTTC.

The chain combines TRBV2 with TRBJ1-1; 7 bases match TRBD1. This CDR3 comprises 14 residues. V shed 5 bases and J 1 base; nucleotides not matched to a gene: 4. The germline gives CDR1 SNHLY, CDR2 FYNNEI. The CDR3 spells CASSLRQGNTEAFF. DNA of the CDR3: TGTGCCAGCAGTTTAAGACAGGGGAACACTGAAGCTTTCTTT.

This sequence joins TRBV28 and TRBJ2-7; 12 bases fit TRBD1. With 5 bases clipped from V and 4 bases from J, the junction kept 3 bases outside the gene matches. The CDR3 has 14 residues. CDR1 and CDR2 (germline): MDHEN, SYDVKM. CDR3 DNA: TGTGCCAGCAGTCTGGGACAGGGGGCGTACGAGCAGTACTTC. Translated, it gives CASSLGQGAYEQYF.

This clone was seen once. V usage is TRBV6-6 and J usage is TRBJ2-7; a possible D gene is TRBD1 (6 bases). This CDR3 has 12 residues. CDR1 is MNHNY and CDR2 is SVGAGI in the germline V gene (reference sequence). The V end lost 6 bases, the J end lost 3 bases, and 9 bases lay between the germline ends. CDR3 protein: CASSTDSYEQYF. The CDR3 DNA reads TGTGCCAGCAGCACGGACAGCTACGAGCAGTACTTC.

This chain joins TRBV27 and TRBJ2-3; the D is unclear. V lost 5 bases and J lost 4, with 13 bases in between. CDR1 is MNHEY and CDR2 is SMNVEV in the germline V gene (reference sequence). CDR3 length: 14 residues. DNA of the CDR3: TGTGCCAGCAGTCCGCGCCCCCCCCCAGATACGCAGTATTTT. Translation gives CASSPRPPPDTQYF.

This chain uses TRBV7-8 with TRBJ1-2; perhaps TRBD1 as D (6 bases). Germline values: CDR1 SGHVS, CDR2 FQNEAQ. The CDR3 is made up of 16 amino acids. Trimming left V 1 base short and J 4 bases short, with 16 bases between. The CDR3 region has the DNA TGTGCCAGCAGCTTAGATGAGGGGAGGGGGGCCTATGGCTACACCTTC. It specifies CASSLDEGRGAYGYTF.

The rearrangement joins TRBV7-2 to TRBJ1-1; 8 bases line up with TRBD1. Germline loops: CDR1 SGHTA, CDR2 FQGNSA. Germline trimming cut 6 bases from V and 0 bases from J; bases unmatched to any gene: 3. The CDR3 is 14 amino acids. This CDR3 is CASRGQVMNTEAFF. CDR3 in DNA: TGTGCCAGCAGGGGACAGGTTATGAACACTGAAGCTTTCTTT.